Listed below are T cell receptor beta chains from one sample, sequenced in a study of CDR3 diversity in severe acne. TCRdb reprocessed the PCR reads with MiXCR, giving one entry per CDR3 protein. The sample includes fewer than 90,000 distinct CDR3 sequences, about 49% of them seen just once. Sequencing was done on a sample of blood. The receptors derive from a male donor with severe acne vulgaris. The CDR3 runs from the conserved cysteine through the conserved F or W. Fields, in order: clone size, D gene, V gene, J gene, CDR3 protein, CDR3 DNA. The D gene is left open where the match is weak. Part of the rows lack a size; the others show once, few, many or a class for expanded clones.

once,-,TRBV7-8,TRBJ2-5,CATSDEQTEGETQYF,TGTGCCACCAGTGACGAACAGACCGAGGGGGAGACCCAGTACTTC
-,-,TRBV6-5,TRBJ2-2,CASSYGGTNTGELFF,TGTGCCAGCAGTTACGGGGGGACGAACACCGGGGAGCTGTTTTTT
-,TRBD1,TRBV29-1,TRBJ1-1,CSAGGQMTTEAFF,TGCAGCGCTGGGGGACAGATGACCACTGAAGCTTTCTTT
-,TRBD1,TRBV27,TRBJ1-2,CASSLGTGEGYTF,TGTGCCAGCAGTTTAGGGACAGGGGAGGGCTACACCTTC
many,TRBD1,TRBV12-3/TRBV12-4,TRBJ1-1,CASSPVDRPKAFF,TGTGCCAGCAGTCCAGTGGACAGGCCCAAAGCTTTCTTT
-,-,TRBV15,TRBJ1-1,CATSRERRTEAFF,TGTGCCACCAGCAGAGAGCGGAGGACTGAAGCTTTCTTT
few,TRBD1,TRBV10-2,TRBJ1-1,CASSDQYRGQAFF,TGCGCCAGCAGTGACCAATACAGGGGGCAAGCTTTCTTT
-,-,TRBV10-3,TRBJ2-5,CASSGKLVISGTQETQCF,TGTGCCAGCAGTGGTAAACTAGTCATCTCAGGGACCCAAGAGACCCAGTGCTTC
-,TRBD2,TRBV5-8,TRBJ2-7,CASSLRERDLHEQYF,TGTGCCAGCAGCTTGCGGGAGCGGGATCTCCACGAGCAGTACTTC
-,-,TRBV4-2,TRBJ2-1,CASSQVVEVGAYNEQFF,TGTGCCAGCAGCCAAGTTGTGGAGGTTGGGGCCTACAATGAGCAGTTCTTC
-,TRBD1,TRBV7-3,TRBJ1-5,CASREGGVGNQPQHF,TGTGCCAGCAGGGAAGGGGGCGTCGGCAATCAGCCCCAGCATTTT
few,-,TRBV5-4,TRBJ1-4,CASSTGRSTNEKLFF,TGTGCCAGCAGCACGGGACGGTCAACTAATGAAAAACTGTTTTTT
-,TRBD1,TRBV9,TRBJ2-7,CASSLWDRDDF,TGTGCCAGCAGCCTCTGGGACAGGGACGACTTC
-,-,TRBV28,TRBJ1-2,CASSADWTNYGYTF,TGTGCCAGCAGTGCCGACTGGACTAACTATGGCTACACCTTC
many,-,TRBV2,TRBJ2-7,CASSGRQSYEQYF,TGTGCCAGCAGTGGGCGACAGAGCTACGAGCAGTACTTC
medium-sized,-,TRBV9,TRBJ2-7,CASSVEVFSYEQYF,TGTGCCAGCAGCGTAGAGGTCTTCTCCTACGAGCAGTACTTC
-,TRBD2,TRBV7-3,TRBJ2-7,CASRLGGTSGRYYEQYF,TGTGCCAGCAGGTTGGGGGGGACTAGCGGGAGGTACTACGAGCAGTACTTC
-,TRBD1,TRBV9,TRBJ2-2,CASSVHRDRGSTGELFF,TGTGCCAGCAGCGTTCACCGGGACAGGGGGTCGACCGGGGAGCTGTTTTTT
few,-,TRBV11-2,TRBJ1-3,CASSSSDRTKSGNTIYF,TGTGCCAGCAGCTCCTCGGACAGAACCAAATCTGGAAACACCATATATTTT
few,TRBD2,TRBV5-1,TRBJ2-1,CASSLLAESYSEQFF,TGCGCCAGCAGCTTGCTAGCGGAATCCTACAGTGAGCAGTTCTTC
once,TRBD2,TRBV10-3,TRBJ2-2,CAISVSGLAVHPNTGELFF,TGTGCCATCAGTGTGTCGGGACTAGCGGTACACCCGAACACCGGGGAGCTGTTTTTT
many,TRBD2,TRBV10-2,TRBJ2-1,CASSEGRGSSYNEQFF,TGCGCCAGCAGTGAGGGGCGCGGGAGCTCCTACAATGAGCAGTTCTTC
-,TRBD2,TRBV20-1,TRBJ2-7,CSAFASGRANIVPYF,TGCAGTGCGTTCGCTAGCGGGAGGGCCAATATTGTTCCGTACTTC
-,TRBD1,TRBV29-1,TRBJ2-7,CSVRQGVYEQYF,TGCAGCGTCAGACAGGGGGTATACGAGCAGTACTTC
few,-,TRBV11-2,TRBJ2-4,CASSLDFLADIQYF,TGTGCCAGCAGCTTAGATTTCTTGGCGGACATTCAGTACTTC
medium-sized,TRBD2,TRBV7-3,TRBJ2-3,CASRGGGEDTQYF,TGTGCCAGCAGAGGCGGGGGGGAGGATACGCAGTATTTT
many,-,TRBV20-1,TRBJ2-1,CSASRTRSSYNEQFF,TGCAGTGCTTCAAGGACGAGGAGCTCCTACAATGAGCAGTTCTTC
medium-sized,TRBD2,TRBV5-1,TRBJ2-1,CASSWGGSGNEQFF,TGCGCCAGCAGCTGGGGGGGAAGCGGCAATGAGCAGTTCTTC
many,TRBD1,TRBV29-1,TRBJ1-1,CSVAGQGVTEAFF,TGCAGCGTTGCGGGACAGGGGGTGACTGAAGCTTTCTTT
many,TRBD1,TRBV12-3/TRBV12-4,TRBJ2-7,CASRRGQGAQEQYF,TGTGCCAGCAGGCGAGGACAGGGGGCTCAGGAGCAGTACTTC
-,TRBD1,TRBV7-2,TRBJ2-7,CASSPGTGREQYF,TGTGCCAGCAGCCCCGGGACAGGCCGCGAGCAGTACTTC
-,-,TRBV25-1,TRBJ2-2,CASSVLTGNTGELFF,TGTGCCAGCAGTGTATTGACGGGAAACACCGGGGAGCTGTTTTTT
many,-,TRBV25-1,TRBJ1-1,CASSDPGRGTEAFF,TGTGCCAGCAGTGATCCAGGGAGGGGCACTGAAGCTTTCTTT
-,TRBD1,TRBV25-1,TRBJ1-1,CASSLQLGDRVNTEAFF,TGTGCCAGCAGCTTACAACTGGGGGACAGGGTTAACACTGAAGCTTTCTTT
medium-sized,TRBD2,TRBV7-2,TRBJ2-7,CASSLAVREGYEQYF,TGTGCCAGCAGCTTAGCTGTCCGGGAGGGTTACGAGCAGTACTTC
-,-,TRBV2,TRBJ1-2,CASKADYFTF,TGTGCCAGCAAGGCGGACTATTTCACCTTC
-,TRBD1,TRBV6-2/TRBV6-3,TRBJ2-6,CASRTGTGFSGANVLTF,TGTGCCAGCAGAACCGGGACAGGGTTCTCTGGGGCCAACGTCCTGACTTTC
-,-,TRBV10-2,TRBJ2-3,CASSDRSGTDTQYF,TGCGCCAGCAGTGACCGGAGTGGCACAGATACGCAGTATTTT
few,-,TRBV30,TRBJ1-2,CAWRSSGYGYTF,TGTGCCTGGAGATCGAGTGGGTATGGCTACACCTTC
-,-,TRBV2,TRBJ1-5,CASSPTGPSSNQPRHF,TGTGCCAGCAGCCCGACGGGGCCTTCCTCAAATCAGCCCCGGCATTTT
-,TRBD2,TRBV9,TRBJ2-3,CASSAVTSGSADTQYF,TGTGCCAGCAGCGCAGTGACTAGCGGGAGTGCAGATACGCAGTATTTT
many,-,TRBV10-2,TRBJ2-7,CASSENSFSYEQYF,TGCGCCAGCAGTGAAAACAGTTTCTCCTACGAGCAGTACTTC
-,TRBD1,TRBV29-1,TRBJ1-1,CSVSRGTGMDTEAFF,TGCAGCGTCTCAAGGGGGACAGGGATGGACACTGAAGCTTTCTTT
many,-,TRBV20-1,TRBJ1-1,CSASVFNTEAFF,TGCAGTGCTAGTGTCTTCAACACTGAAGCTTTCTTT
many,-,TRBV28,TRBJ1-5,CASSLNRSGWADQPQHF,TGTGCCAGCAGTTTAAATAGGTCAGGCTGGGCGGATCAGCCCCAGCATTTT
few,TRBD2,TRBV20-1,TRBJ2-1,CGGGRFHNEQLF,TGCGGGGGAGGGAGATTTCACAATGAGCAGCTCTTC